A single T cell receptor (beta chain) is shown here with its context. Its specificity is not known. This specimen comes from a study of T cell responses to AZD1222 COVID-19 vaccine. The CDR3 consists of 13 residues. From germline, CDR1 is SEHNR and CDR2 FQNEAQ (reference sequence). Trimming removed 2 bases from V and 6 bases from J; junction bases left unmatched: 1. Study results and caveats: Only after the peak T cell response were repertoires sampled.

Clones were read by immunoSEQ multiplex PCR, and TCRdb kept only the in-frame ones, dropping some. The data contain 200,000 to 250,000 clones, 94% of them seen just once; the ten biggest clones take up about 1.5%. This clonotype was sampled from an adult who received the MenACWY meningococcal vaccine as a control. Sequencing used peripheral blood, obtained 28 days after the second dose of the MenACWY control vaccine. The V call is TRBV7-9, the J call TRBJ2-3; TRBD2 aligns across 8 bases. CDR3 protein: CASSLSGGDTQYF. The CDR3 DNA follows: TGTGCCAGCAGCTTATCGGGAGGGGATACGCAGTATTTT.